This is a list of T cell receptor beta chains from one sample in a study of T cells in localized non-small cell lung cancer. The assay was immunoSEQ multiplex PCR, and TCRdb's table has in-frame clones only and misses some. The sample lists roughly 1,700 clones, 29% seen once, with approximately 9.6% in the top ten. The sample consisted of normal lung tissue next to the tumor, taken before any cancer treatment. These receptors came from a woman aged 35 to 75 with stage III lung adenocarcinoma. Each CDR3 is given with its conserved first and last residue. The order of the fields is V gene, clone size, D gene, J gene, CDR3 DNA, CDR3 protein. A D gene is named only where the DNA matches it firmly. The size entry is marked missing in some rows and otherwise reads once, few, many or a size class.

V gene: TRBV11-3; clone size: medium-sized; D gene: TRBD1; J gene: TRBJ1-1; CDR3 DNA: TGTGCCAGCAGCCGCCGGGACAGGGGTACTGAAGCTTTCTTT; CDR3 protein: CASSRRDRGTEAFF
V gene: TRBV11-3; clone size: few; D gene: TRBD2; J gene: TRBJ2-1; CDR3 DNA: TGTGCCAGCAGCCCCACTAGCGGGAGTTTGAATGAGCAGTTCTTC; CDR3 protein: CASSPTSGSLNEQFF
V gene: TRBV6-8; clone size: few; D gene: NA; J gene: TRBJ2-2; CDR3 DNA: TGTGCCAGCATAAGTTGGGGTCAAGTCACCGGGGAGCTGTTTTTT; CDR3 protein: CASISWGQVTGELFF
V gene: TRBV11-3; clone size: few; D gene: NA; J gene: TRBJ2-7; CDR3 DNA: TGTGCCAGCAGCGCCCAGGGCGGGGGCAGCTCCTACGAGCAGTACTTC; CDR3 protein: CASSAQGGGSSYEQYF
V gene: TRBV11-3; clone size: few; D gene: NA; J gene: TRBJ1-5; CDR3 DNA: TGTGCCAGCAGCTTATCGGACCTAAATCAGCCCCAGCATTTT; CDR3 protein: CASSLSDLNQPQHF
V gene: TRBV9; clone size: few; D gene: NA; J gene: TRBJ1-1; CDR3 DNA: TGTGCCAGCAGGGGGCAGGGAATCGAAGCTTTCTTT; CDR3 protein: CASRGQGIEAFF
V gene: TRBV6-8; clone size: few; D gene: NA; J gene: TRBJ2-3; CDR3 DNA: NA; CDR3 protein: CASTFGSDTQYF
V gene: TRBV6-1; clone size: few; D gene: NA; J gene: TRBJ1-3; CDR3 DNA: TGTGCCAGCAGTGAAGCGGCAGGCGGTGGAAACACCATATATTTT; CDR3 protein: CASSEAAGGGNTIYF
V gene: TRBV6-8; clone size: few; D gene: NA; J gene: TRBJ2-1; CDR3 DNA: TGTGCCAGCAGTCCCATGGGGGCCCAGTACAATGAGCAGTTCTTC; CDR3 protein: CASSPMGAQYNEQFF
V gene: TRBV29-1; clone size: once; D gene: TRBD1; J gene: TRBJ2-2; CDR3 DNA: TGCAGCGTGAAAGGGGGCCGGGACACCGGGGAGCTGTTTTTT; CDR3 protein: CSVKGGRDTGELFF
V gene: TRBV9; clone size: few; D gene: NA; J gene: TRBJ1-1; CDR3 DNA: TGTGCCAGCAGCGCCCGGGACCGCAGTAAGGGAGCTTTCTTT; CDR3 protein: CASSARDRSKGAFF
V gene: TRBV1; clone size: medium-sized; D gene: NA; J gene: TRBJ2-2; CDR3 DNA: TGCGCCAGCAGCCTGCGACGCGGGAACACCGGGGAGCTGTTTTTT; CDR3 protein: CASSLRRGNTGELFF
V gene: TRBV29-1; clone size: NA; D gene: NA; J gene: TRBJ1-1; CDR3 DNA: TGCAGCGGGGGGGTGACGAACACTGAAGCTTTCTTT; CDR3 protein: CSGGVTNTEAFF
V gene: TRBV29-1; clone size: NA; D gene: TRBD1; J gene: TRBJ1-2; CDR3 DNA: TGCAGCGTTCAAACAGGGGGCGCCCACTATGGCTACACCTTC; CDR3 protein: CSVQTGGAHYGYTF
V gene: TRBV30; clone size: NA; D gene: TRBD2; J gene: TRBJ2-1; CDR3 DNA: TGTGCCTGGAGGGGCCGGGGACTCGGTGCGGGGGATGAGCAGTTCTTC; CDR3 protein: CAWRGRGLGAGDEQFF
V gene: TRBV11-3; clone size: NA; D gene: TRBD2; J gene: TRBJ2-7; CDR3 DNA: TGTGCCAGCAGCTTAGTTGATAGCGGGAACTTCGAGCAGTACTTC; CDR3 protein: CASSLVDSGNFEQYF
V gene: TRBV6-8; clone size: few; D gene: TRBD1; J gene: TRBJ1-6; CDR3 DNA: TGTGCCAGCAGTTACCCCGGGACAGGCGTCCGATCACCCCTCCACTTT; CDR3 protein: CASSYPGTGVRSPLHF
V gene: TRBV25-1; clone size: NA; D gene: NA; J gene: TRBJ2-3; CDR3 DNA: TGTGCCAGCAGTGAAGGGGCGAGGGATACGCAGTATTTT; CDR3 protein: CASSEGARDTQYF
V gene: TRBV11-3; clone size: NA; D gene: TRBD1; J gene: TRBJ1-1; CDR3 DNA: TGTGCCAGCAGCCGTCGCAGGGGGCTGGACACTGAAGCTTTCTTT; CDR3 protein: CASSRRRGLDTEAFF
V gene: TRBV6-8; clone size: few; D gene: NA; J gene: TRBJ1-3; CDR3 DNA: TGTGCCTCGAATAACCGATTCTCTGGAAACACCATATATTTT; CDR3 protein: CASNNRFSGNTIYF
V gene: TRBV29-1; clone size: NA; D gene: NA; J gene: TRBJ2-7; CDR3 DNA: TGCAGCGTCTGGGACTCCTCCTACGAGCAGTACTTC; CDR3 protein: CSVWDSSYEQYF
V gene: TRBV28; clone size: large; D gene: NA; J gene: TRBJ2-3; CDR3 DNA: TGTGCCAGCAGTTTCCTGTCGGGCACAGATACGCAGTATTTT; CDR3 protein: CASSFLSGTDTQYF
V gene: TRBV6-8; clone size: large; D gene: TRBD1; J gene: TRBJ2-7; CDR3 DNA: TGTGCCAGCAGGACGTACCGGGACAGGACAAAAGGGGTCGAGCAGTACTTC; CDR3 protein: CASRTYRDRTKGVEQYF
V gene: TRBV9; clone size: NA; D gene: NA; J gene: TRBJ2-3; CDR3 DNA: TGTGCCAGCAGCGTAGGTACTAACTCGGGGGTAGATACGCAGTATTTT; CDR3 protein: CASSVGTNSGVDTQYF
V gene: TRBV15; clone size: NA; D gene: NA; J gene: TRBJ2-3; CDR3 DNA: TGTGCCACCAGCGGAGGGACAAGCTCCACAGATACGCAGTATTTT; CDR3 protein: CATSGGTSSTDTQYF
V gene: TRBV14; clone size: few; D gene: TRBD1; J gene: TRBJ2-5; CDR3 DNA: TGTGCCAGCAGCCCCGGGACAGGGGGTGTGGGGACCCAGTACTTC; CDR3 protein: CASSPGTGGVGTQYF
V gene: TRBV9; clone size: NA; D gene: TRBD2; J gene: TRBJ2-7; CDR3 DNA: TGTGCCAGCAGCGCCTTGGGACTAGCGGGGAACGAGCAGTACTTC; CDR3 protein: CASSALGLAGNEQYF
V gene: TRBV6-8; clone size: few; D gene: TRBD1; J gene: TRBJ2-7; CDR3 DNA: TGTGCCAGCATCAAACCGGGAGGACAGGGGGGCTCCTACGAGCAGTACTTC; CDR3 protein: CASIKPGGQGGSYEQYF
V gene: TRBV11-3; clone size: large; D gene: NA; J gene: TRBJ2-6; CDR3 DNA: TGTGCCAGCAGTTCTGTGGGGCCTCCATCTGGGGCCAACGTCCTGACTTTC; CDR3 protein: CASSSVGPPSGANVLTF
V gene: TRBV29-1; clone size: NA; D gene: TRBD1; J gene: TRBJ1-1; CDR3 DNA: TGCAGCGTCTACTACAAACCTCGGGACAGTTTGAACACTGAAGCTTTCTTT; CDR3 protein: CSVYYKPRDSLNTEAFF
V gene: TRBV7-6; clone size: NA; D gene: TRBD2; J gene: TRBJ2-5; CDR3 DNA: TGTGCCAGCAGCGGGGGCATAGCGGGGAGGAGGGGGACCCAGTACTTC; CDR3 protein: CASSGGIAGRRGTQYF
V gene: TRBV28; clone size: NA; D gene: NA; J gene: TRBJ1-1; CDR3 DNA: TGTGCCAGCAGTTTATCAAGGACTGAAGCTTTCTTT; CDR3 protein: CASSLSRTEAFF
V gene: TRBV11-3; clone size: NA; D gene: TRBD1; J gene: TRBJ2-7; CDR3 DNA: TGTGCCAGCAGCTTAGGGACAGGGATTTACGAGCAGTACTTC; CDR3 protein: CASSLGTGIYEQYF
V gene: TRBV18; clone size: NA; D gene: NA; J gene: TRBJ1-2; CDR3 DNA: TGTGCCAGCTCACCACTCAGGGCAGGTCCCCCCCAGGACTATGGCTACACCTTC; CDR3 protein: CASSPLRAGPPQDYGYTF